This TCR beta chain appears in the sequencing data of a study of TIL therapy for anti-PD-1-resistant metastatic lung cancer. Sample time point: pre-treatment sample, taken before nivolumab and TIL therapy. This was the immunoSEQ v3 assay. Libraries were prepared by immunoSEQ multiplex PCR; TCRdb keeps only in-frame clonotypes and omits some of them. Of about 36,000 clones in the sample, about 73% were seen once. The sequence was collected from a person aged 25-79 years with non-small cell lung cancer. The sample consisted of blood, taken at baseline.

The CDR3 spells CASSQELGTAQYF. The CDR3 nucleotides read TGCGCCAGCAGCCAAGAATTGGGAACCGCTCAGTATTTT. This sequence joins TRBV4-1 and TRBJ2-3; D unclear. The V end was cut by 0 bases, the J end by 12 bases, with 13 bases between. Germline V gene sequence: CDR1 MGHRA, CDR2 YSYEKL. The CDR3 totals 13 residues.